A selection of T cell receptor beta chains follows, all from one sample in a study of early T cells in non-severe SARS-CoV-2 infection. MiXCR, applied by TCRdb to the 5' RACE reads, yields one record per CDR3 protein. The sample holds 97,000 or so distinct CDR3 sequences, around 14% seen once. The material sequenced was whole blood. The receptor source for this set is an adult who was a healthcare worker with PCR-confirmed SARS-CoV-2 infection or an uninfected control (not recorded which). Each CDR3 is given with its conserved first and last residue. Each record gives: CDR3 protein, CDR3 DNA, J gene, D gene, clone size, V gene. A D gene is named only where the DNA matches it firmly. Rows may omit the clone size; those that give it use once, few, many or a size class.

cdr3_aa: CASSPTSDTIYF
cdr3_nt: TGTGCCAGCAGCCCCACATCTGACACCATATATTTT
j_call: TRBJ1-3
d_call: -
clone_size: -
v_call: TRBV7-9

cdr3_aa: CASSPGQGYNSPLHF
cdr3_nt: TGTGCCAGCAGCCCCGGACAGGGCTATAATTCACCCCTCCACTTT
j_call: TRBJ1-6
d_call: TRBD1
clone_size: few
v_call: TRBV7-2

cdr3_aa: CASSHPSGRYYEQYF
cdr3_nt: TGCGCCAGCAGCCACCCCTCGGGGCGATACTACGAGCAGTACTTC
j_call: TRBJ2-7
d_call: -
clone_size: -
v_call: TRBV4-1

cdr3_aa: CASSESVKPYEQYF
cdr3_nt: TGCGCCAGCAGTGAGTCGGTAAAACCCTACGAGCAGTACTTC
j_call: TRBJ2-7
d_call: -
clone_size: few
v_call: TRBV10-2

cdr3_aa: CASSLWNTGELFF
cdr3_nt: TGTGCCAGCAGTTTGTGGAACACCGGGGAGCTGTTTTTT
j_call: TRBJ2-2
d_call: -
clone_size: few
v_call: TRBV28

cdr3_aa: CAISEAGENEQFF
cdr3_nt: TGTGCCATCAGTGAAGCGGGAGAGAATGAGCAGTTCTTC
j_call: TRBJ2-1
d_call: TRBD2
clone_size: -
v_call: TRBV10-3

cdr3_aa: CSASGQGHEQFF
cdr3_nt: TGCAGTGCTAGTGGACAGGGCCATGAGCAGTTCTTC
j_call: TRBJ2-1
d_call: TRBD1
clone_size: few
v_call: TRBV20-1

cdr3_aa: CASSQDLAESKAFF
cdr3_nt: TGTGCCAGCAGCCAAGATCTAGCGGAGTCAAAAGCTTTCTTT
j_call: TRBJ1-1
d_call: -
clone_size: -
v_call: TRBV3-1

cdr3_aa: CSVGLGSEQFF
cdr3_nt: TGCAGCGTGGGTTTGGGGAGTGAGCAGTTCTTC
j_call: TRBJ2-1
d_call: -
clone_size: many
v_call: TRBV29-1

cdr3_aa: CASRKENEAGTNEKLFF
cdr3_nt: TGTGCCAGCAGAAAGGAAAACGAAGCGGGCACTAATGAAAAACTGTTTTTT
j_call: TRBJ1-4
d_call: -
clone_size: few
v_call: TRBV7-9

cdr3_aa: CASSPSPIQETQYF
cdr3_nt: TGCGCCAGCAGCCCGTCGCCTATCCAAGAGACCCAGTACTTC
j_call: TRBJ2-5
d_call: -
clone_size: once
v_call: TRBV5-1

cdr3_aa: CASSQGGIEQYF
cdr3_nt: TGCGCCAGCAGCCAAGGAGGGATCGAGCAGTACTTC
j_call: TRBJ2-7
d_call: -
clone_size: -
v_call: TRBV4-1

cdr3_aa: CASSPWTGDTDTQYF
cdr3_nt: TGTGCCAGCAGTCCTTGGACAGGGGACACAGATACGCAGTATTTT
j_call: TRBJ2-3
d_call: TRBD1
clone_size: many
v_call: TRBV6-2/TRBV6-3

cdr3_aa: CSATRDLDTQYF
cdr3_nt: TGCAGTGCTACAAGAGACCTAGATACGCAGTATTTT
j_call: TRBJ2-3
d_call: -
clone_size: many
v_call: TRBV20-1

cdr3_aa: CASRQGGNYGYTF
cdr3_nt: TGTGCCAGCCGACAGGGAGGGAACTATGGCTACACCTTC
j_call: TRBJ1-2
d_call: TRBD1
clone_size: -
v_call: TRBV2

cdr3_aa: CASSLRTDYGYTF
cdr3_nt: TGTGCCAGCAGTTTAAGGACGGACTATGGCTACACCTTC
j_call: TRBJ1-2
d_call: -
clone_size: many
v_call: TRBV12-3/TRBV12-4

cdr3_aa: CVSGPTGPSGNTIYF
cdr3_nt: TGTGTCAGCGGGCCGACAGGGCCCTCTGGAAACACCATATATTTT
j_call: TRBJ1-3
d_call: TRBD1
clone_size: -
v_call: TRBV7-9

cdr3_aa: CASQEVGGGQPQHF
cdr3_nt: TGTGCCAGCCAGGAAGTGGGGGGCGGACAGCCCCAGCATTTT
j_call: TRBJ1-5
d_call: -
clone_size: -
v_call: TRBV6-5

cdr3_aa: CASSLPGRTGELFF
cdr3_nt: TGTGCCAGCAGCTTGCCAGGCAGGACCGGGGAGCTGTTTTTT
j_call: TRBJ2-2
d_call: -
clone_size: -
v_call: TRBV5-6

cdr3_aa: CASSRWTYEQYF
cdr3_nt: TGTGCCAGCAGCAGGTGGACTTACGAGCAGTACTTC
j_call: TRBJ2-7
d_call: -
clone_size: many
v_call: TRBV11-2

cdr3_aa: CASSTTTGRLDSPLHF
cdr3_nt: TGTGCCAGCAGCACGACGACAGGGAGGTTGGATTCACCCCTCCACTTT
j_call: TRBJ1-6
d_call: TRBD1
clone_size: few
v_call: TRBV2

cdr3_aa: CASSFEAPNTEAFF
cdr3_nt: TGTGCCAGCAGTTTCGAGGCTCCGAACACTGAAGCTTTCTTT
j_call: TRBJ1-1
d_call: -
clone_size: many
v_call: TRBV12-3/TRBV12-4

cdr3_aa: CASSLPKGAGGYNEQFF
cdr3_nt: TGTGCCAGCAGTCTACCAAAGGGAGCGGGAGGCTACAATGAGCAGTTCTTC
j_call: TRBJ2-1
d_call: TRBD2
clone_size: many
v_call: TRBV12-3/TRBV12-4

cdr3_aa: CASTTDRALYTEAFF
cdr3_nt: TGTGCCAGCACCACGGACAGGGCCCTCTACACTGAAGCTTTCTTT
j_call: TRBJ1-1
d_call: TRBD1
clone_size: -
v_call: TRBV6-2/TRBV6-3

cdr3_aa: CASSLAGTGGPHQPQHF
cdr3_nt: TGTGCCAGCAGCTTAGCCGGGACAGGGGGTCCTCATCAGCCCCAGCATTTT
j_call: TRBJ1-5
d_call: TRBD1
clone_size: many
v_call: TRBV7-9

cdr3_aa: CASSQEGLRDSPLHF
cdr3_nt: TGTGCCAGCAGCCAAGAAGGGCTTAGGGATTCACCCCTCCACTTT
j_call: TRBJ1-6
d_call: -
clone_size: -
v_call: TRBV4-2

cdr3_aa: CASKLGISGSQETQYF
cdr3_nt: TGTGCCAGCAAGCTGGGCATATCTGGGTCCCAAGAGACCCAGTACTTC
j_call: TRBJ2-5
d_call: -
clone_size: -
v_call: TRBV6-5

cdr3_aa: CASSRLAGEADTQYF
cdr3_nt: TGTGCCAGCAGTCGACTAGCGGGAGAGGCAGATACGCAGTATTTT
j_call: TRBJ2-3
d_call: TRBD2
clone_size: few
v_call: TRBV12-3/TRBV12-4

cdr3_aa: CASSDSSDTGELFF
cdr3_nt: TGTGCCAGCAGTGACTCTAGCGACACCGGGGAGCTGTTTTTT
j_call: TRBJ2-2
d_call: -
clone_size: many
v_call: TRBV6-4

cdr3_aa: CASSSRTEQFF
cdr3_nt: TGTGCCAGCTCATCACGGACTGAGCAGTTCTTC
j_call: TRBJ2-1
d_call: -
clone_size: few
v_call: TRBV18

cdr3_aa: CASSSRMGGADQYF
cdr3_nt: TGTGCCAGCAGCTCCCGGATGGGGGGCGCGGATCAGTACTTC
j_call: TRBJ2-4
d_call: -
clone_size: many
v_call: TRBV28

cdr3_aa: CASSNAGEPYEQYF
cdr3_nt: TGTGCCAGCAGTAACGCGGGGGAGCCCTACGAGCAGTACTTC
j_call: TRBJ2-7
d_call: TRBD2
clone_size: -
v_call: TRBV28

cdr3_aa: CASSPRGGHSYNEQFF
cdr3_nt: TGTGCCAGCAGCCCCCGTGGGGGGCACTCCTACAATGAGCAGTTCTTC
j_call: TRBJ2-1
d_call: -
clone_size: many
v_call: TRBV7-2

cdr3_aa: CASSLDRAPKNTF
cdr3_nt: TGTGCCAGCAGTTTAGACAGGGCCCCTAAGAACACCTTC
j_call: TRBJ1-2
d_call: -
clone_size: many
v_call: TRBV12-3/TRBV12-4

cdr3_aa: CATSRVAEGGDTQYF
cdr3_nt: TGTGCCACCAGCAGAGTGGCGGAAGGCGGGGATACGCAGTATTTT
j_call: TRBJ2-3
d_call: -
clone_size: many
v_call: TRBV15

cdr3_aa: CASSPREEAFF
cdr3_nt: TGTGCCAGCTCACCCCGGGAAGAAGCTTTCTTT
j_call: TRBJ1-1
d_call: -
clone_size: few
v_call: TRBV18

cdr3_aa: CASSQAGGNQPQHF
cdr3_nt: TGTGCCAGCAGCCAAGCGGGCGGCAATCAGCCCCAGCATTTT
j_call: TRBJ1-5
d_call: -
clone_size: -
v_call: TRBV3-1

cdr3_aa: CASSRGDPAETQYF
cdr3_nt: TGTGCCAGCAGCCGCGGCGACCCTGCAGAGACCCAGTACTTC
j_call: TRBJ2-5
d_call: -
clone_size: many
v_call: TRBV11-1

cdr3_aa: CASTENYGYTF
cdr3_nt: TGTGCCAGCACCGAAAACTATGGCTACACCTTC
j_call: TRBJ1-2
d_call: -
clone_size: -
v_call: TRBV28

cdr3_aa: CASSTLEGLAWDTQYF
cdr3_nt: TGTGCCAGCAGCACCCTGGAGGGACTAGCATGGGATACGCAGTATTTT
j_call: TRBJ2-3
d_call: TRBD2
clone_size: -
v_call: TRBV7-6

cdr3_aa: CASSPPGRLTTEAFF
cdr3_nt: TGTGCCAGCAGCCCACCCGGGCGGCTGACCACTGAAGCTTTCTTT
j_call: TRBJ1-1
d_call: -
clone_size: few
v_call: TRBV7-8

cdr3_aa: CASSLSGDNEQFF
cdr3_nt: TGTGCCAGCAGCTTGTCAGGGGACAATGAGCAGTTCTTC
j_call: TRBJ2-1
d_call: -
clone_size: many
v_call: TRBV11-3

cdr3_aa: CASSQVVTGELFF
cdr3_nt: TGTGCCAGCAGCCAAGTGGTAACCGGGGAGCTGTTTTTT
j_call: TRBJ2-2
d_call: -
clone_size: few
v_call: TRBV14

cdr3_aa: CSASLQGRYEQYF
cdr3_nt: TGCAGTGCTAGTTTACAGGGAAGGTACGAGCAGTACTTC
j_call: TRBJ2-7
d_call: -
clone_size: -
v_call: TRBV20-1

cdr3_aa: CASNPAGKPQHF
cdr3_nt: TGTGCCAGCAACCCCGCAGGGAAGCCCCAGCATTTT
j_call: TRBJ1-5
d_call: -
clone_size: few
v_call: TRBV28

cdr3_aa: CSAKRKTGSSYEQYF
cdr3_nt: TGCAGTGCTAAGCGAAAGACAGGGAGCTCCTACGAGCAGTACTTC
j_call: TRBJ2-7
d_call: TRBD1
clone_size: -
v_call: TRBV20-1

cdr3_aa: CATSRGDPRDTGELFF
cdr3_nt: TGTGCCACCAGCAGAGGGGACCCCCGGGACACCGGGGAGCTGTTTTTT
j_call: TRBJ2-2
d_call: -
clone_size: few
v_call: TRBV15

cdr3_aa: CASSQGGTGYTF
cdr3_nt: TGTGCCAGCAGCCAAGGAGGGACAGGCTACACCTTC
j_call: TRBJ1-2
d_call: -
clone_size: many
v_call: TRBV3-1